Listed below are T cell receptor beta chains from one sample, sequenced in a study of cytomegalovirus exposure and HLA in healthy donors. The repertoire was sequenced with immunoSEQ multiplex PCR; TCRdb's copy has only in-frame clones and lacks some. The sample yields around 40,000 clones, of which the top ten take up about 8.9%. Specimen: PBMCs. The receptors originated from a middle-aged man in good health and CMV-seropositive. Each CDR3 is given with its conserved first and last residue. A D gene is named only where the DNA matches it firmly. Some rows mark clone size as missing; the rest say once, few, many or name a class of expanded clone.

d_call j_call clone_size v_call cdr3_length cdr3_nt cdr3_aa
. TRBJ2-7 . TRBV28 14 TGTGCCAGCAGTACCGGGACACTGTGGAGGGAGCAGTACTTC CASSTGTLWREQYF
TRBD1 TRBJ1-2 . TRBV18 12 TGTGCCAGCTCAACAGGGGTTCATGGCTACACCTTC CASSTGVHGYTF
TRBD1 TRBJ1-1 . TRBV6-1 15 TGTGCCGCCGAGAAGGGACAGGGGACAGGGGCTGAAGCTTTCTTT CAAEKGQGTGAEAFF
TRBD2 TRBJ2-1 . TRBV27 17 TGTGCCAGCAGTTCCGTGCGGGGCGGGAGATCCTACAATGAGCAGTTCTTC CASSSVRGGRSYNEQFF
. TRBJ2-4 . TRBV4-3 14 TGCGCCAGCAGCCAAGCTCGAGGAACGGACATTCAGTACTTC CASSQARGTDIQYF
. TRBJ1-4 . TRBV11-3 14 TGTGCCAGCAGCCCAGGCTGGAGGGGTGAAAAACTGTTTTTT CASSPGWRGEKLFF
. TRBJ1-5 . TRBV4-1 13 TGCGCCAGCAGCCAACAAGACAGTCAGCCCCAGCATTTT CASSQQDSQPQHF
. TRBJ2-1 medium-sized TRBV10-1 12 TGCGCCAGCAGTGAGGGCCGCGGTGAGCAGTTCTTC CASSEGRGEQFF
. TRBJ2-7 . TRBV5-8 13 TGTGCCAGCAGTGACAGCCAACTCTACGAGCAGTACTTC CASSDSQLYEQYF
TRBD1 TRBJ2-1 . TRBV7-2 15 TGTGCCAGCAGCTCTGACAGGGGGTCCTACAATGAGCAGTTCTTC CASSSDRGSYNEQFF
. TRBJ2-5 . TRBV7-9 15 TGTGCCAGCAGCTTAGGTGGGAGAACCCAAGAGACCCAGTACTTC CASSLGGRTQETQYF
TRBD2 TRBJ2-3 . TRBV19 14 TGTGCCAGTAGTCTAGCGGGAGGGCCGGATACGCAGTATTTT CASSLAGGPDTQYF
. TRBJ2-3 . TRBV4-3 17 TGCGCCAGCAGCCAAGGGTGGGGCGGGATAAACACAGATACGCAGTATTTT CASSQGWGGINTDTQYF
TRBD1 TRBJ1-2 . TRBV10-3 16 TGTGCCATCACCAAATCCAGGACAGGGTCACACTATGGCTACACCTTC CAITKSRTGSHYGYTF
TRBD2 TRBJ2-1 . TRBV6-6 11 TGTGCCAGCAGTCTCGGACTAGATCTGTTCTTC CASSLGLDLFF
TRBD2 TRBJ2-7 . TRBV28 15 TGTGCCAGCAGTAGCACAGCGGCGGGAGGACACGAGCAGTACTTC CASSSTAAGGHEQYF
. TRBJ1-3 . TRBV7-2 14 TGTGCCAGCACCTCGGACAGTTCCGGAAACACCATATATTTT CASTSDSSGNTIYF
. TRBJ2-7 . TRBV2 14 TGTGCCAGCAGTGACCACTCCACCAAGAGGGAGCAGTACTTC CASSDHSTKREQYF
TRBD2 TRBJ2-2 . TRBV2 14 TGTGCCAGTAAGATAGCGGGAGGGGCCGGGGAGCTGTTTTTT CASKIAGGAGELFF
TRBD1 TRBJ2-3 . TRBV11-3 15 TGTGCCAGCAGCTCCAGAAACAGGGGGTGGGATACGCAGTATTTT CASSSRNRGWDTQYF
TRBD1 TRBJ2-1 . TRBV5-8 16 TGTGCCAGCGGGCGCCGGGACAGGGGGGCCTACAATGAGCAGTTCTTC CASGRRDRGAYNEQFF
. TRBJ1-6 . TRBV7-9 12 TGTGCCAGCAGCCCCGAAGCCCAAACCCTCCACTTT CASSPEAQTLHF